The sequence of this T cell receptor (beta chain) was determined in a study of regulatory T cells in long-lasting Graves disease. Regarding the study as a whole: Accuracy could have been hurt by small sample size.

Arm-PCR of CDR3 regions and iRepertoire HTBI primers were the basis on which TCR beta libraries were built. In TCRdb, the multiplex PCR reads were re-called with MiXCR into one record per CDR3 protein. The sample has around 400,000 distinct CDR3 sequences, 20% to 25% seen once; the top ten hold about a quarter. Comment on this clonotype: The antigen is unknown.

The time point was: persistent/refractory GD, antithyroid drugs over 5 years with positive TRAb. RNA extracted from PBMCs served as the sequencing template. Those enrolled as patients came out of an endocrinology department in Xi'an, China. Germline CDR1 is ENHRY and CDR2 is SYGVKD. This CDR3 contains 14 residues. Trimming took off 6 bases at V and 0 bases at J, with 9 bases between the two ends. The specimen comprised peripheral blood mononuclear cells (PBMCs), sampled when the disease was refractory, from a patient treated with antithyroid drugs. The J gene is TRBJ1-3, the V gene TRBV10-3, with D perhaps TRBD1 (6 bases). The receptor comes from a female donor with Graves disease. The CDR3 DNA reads TGTGCCATCAGGGGGGGCAACTCTGGAAACACCATATATTTT. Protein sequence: CAIRGGNSGNTIYF.